Here is one T cell receptor (beta chain) with its context. This clone has a single count. What antigen it recognizes has not been identified. No clone much larger than this one lies a single base away; base qualities are absent. This entry comes from a study of blood T cell repertoires in COVID-19 (dated by TCRdb to the early 2020s). In the study overall: Samples from collaborators originated in the United States, Italy and Spain and spanned both the acute and convalescent phases of COVID-19. The samples were drawn from two sources: the first 160 participants of the ongoing ImmuneRACE study, and 950 to 1,500 subjects contributed by 6 global collaborators. Sample metadata almost always included a de-identified subject ID, COVID-19 status, age in years and sex. The dataset comprised deeply sampled blood TCRbeta repertoires from subjects exposed to, actively infected with, or recovered from COVID-19. The repertoires were released in a freely available public database intended as a resource for research on the immune response to SARS-CoV-2. The prospective study material was composed of cDNA or gDNA derived from T cells, B-cell-depleted T cells, or PBMCs. HLA class I and class II types, where available, came from metadata supplied by the sample provider rather than from assay-based typing.

The germline V gene supplies CDR1 SGHAT and CDR2 FQNNGV. V is clipped by 5 bases and J by 0 bases, and the sequence between their germline boundaries is 10 bases long. Inclusive of the bounding cysteine and phenylalanine, the CDR3 is 14 residues long. The retained sequence is limited to the CDR3, 42 bases, with the frame set at the first base. TCRbeta CDR3 regions were amplified from genomic DNA by means of the immunoSEQ Assay, a bias-controlled multiplex PCR. In the original analysis: The number of nucleated cells in each sample was estimated from the amplification of reference gene primers within the assay. Sequence reads were collapsed and filtered to measure the absolute abundance of every unique TCRbeta CDR3 rearrangement. For each sample, productive Simpson clonality was calculated as the square root of Simpson's diversity index across productive rearrangements. Drawn from immuneACCESS, this table holds only the in-frame rearrangements with V and J called that TCRdb kept. Clones are partly lost; checked studies trace under half to an unresolved V gene and leave the rest unexplained. That table furnishes V, J and clone size, whereas the DNA furnished D and trimming. The sample table contains about 100,000 clones; only one count was recorded for around nine tenths of them. Of the sample, around 10% is held by the ten largest clones.

What the research found in general, with its limitations: The amount of clinical and demographic metadata varied by source and participant and was provided uncurated.

Whole blood was collected in K2EDTA tubes by collaborating institutions according to the institutions' own protocols. For TCRbeta analysis, collaborators shipped samples as frozen whole blood, isolated PBMCs, or DNA extracted from either of those sample types. This clonotype was sampled from a man at least 80 years old with acute or convalescent COVID-19. The chain is encoded by TRBV11-2 joined to TRBJ1-2; the D gene is possibly TRBD1, with 6 bases matching. Material: peripheral blood. The CDR3 corresponds to CASSPRTANYGYTF. The sequenced DNA: TGTGCCAGCAGCCCACGGACAGCTAACTATGGCTACACCTTC.